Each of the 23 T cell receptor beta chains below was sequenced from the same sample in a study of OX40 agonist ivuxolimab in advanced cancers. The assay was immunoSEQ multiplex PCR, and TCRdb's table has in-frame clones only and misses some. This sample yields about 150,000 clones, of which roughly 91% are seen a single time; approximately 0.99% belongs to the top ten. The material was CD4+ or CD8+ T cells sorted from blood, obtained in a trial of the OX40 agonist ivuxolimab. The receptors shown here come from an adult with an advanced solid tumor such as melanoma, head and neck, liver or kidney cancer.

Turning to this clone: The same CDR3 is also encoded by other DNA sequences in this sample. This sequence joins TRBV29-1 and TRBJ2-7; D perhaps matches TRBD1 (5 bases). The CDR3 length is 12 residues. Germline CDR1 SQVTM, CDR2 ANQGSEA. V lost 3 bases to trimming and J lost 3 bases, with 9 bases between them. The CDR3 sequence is CSVEGQGYEQYF. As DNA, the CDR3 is TGCAGCGTTGAGGGGCAGGGCTACGAGCAGTACTTC.

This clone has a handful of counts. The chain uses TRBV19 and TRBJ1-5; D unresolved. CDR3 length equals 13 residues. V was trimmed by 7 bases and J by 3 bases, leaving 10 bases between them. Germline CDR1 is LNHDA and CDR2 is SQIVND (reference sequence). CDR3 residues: CASKGQSNQPQHF. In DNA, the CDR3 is TGTGCCAGTAAGGGCCAGTCCAATCAGCCCCAGCATTTT.

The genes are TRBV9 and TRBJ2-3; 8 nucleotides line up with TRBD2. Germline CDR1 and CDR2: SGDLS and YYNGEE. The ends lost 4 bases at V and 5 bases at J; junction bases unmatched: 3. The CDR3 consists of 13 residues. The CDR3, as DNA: TGTGCCAGCAGCCGTAGCGGGAAAGATACGCAGTATTTT. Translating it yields CASSRSGKDTQYF.

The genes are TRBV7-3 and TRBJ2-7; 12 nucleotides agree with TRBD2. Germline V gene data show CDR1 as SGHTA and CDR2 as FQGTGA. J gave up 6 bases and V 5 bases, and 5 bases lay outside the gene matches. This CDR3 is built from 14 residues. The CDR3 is CASSLAGGRSEQYF. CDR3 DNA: TGTGCCAGCAGCCTAGCGGGAGGGCGGAGCGAGCAGTACTTC.

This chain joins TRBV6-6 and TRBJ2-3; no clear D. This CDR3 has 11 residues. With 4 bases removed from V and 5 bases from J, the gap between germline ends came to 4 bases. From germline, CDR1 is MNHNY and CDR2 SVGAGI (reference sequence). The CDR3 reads CASSFIDTQYF. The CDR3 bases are TGTGCCAGCAGTTTCATAGATACGCAGTATTTT.

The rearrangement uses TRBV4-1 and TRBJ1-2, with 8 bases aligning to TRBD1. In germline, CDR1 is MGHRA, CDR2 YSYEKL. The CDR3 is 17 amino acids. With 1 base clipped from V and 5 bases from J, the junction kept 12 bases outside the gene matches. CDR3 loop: CASSQVIPDRATYGYTF. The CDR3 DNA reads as TGCGCCAGCAGCCAAGTTATCCCGGACAGGGCTACGTATGGCTACACCTTC.

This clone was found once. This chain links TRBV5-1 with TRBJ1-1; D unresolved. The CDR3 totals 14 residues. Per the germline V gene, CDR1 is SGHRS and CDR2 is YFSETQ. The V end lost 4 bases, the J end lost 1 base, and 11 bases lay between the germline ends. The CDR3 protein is CASSESAGNTEAFF. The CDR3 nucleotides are TGCGCCAGCAGCGAAAGTGCAGGGAACACTGAAGCTTTCTTT.

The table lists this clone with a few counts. CDR3 loop: CASSFSGNTGELFF. The CDR3 DNA reads TGTGCCAGCAGCTTCTCTGGGAACACCGGGGAGCTGTTTTTT. The chain has TRBV7-2 and TRBJ2-2; D gene uncertain. The CDR3 runs to 14 residues. Germline CDR1 and CDR2: SGHTA and FQGNSA. V lost 3 bases and J 1 base, leaving 6 bases between the germline ends.

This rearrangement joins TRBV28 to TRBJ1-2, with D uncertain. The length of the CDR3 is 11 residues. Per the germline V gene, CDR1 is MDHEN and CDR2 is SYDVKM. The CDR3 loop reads CASGVTGGYTF. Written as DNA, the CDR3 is TGTGCTAGCGGGGTTACCGGTGGCTACACCTTC.

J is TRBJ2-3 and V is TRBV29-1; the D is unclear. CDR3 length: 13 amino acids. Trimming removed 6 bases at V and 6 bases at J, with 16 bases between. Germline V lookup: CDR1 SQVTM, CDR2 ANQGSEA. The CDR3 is CSVDPPADDTQYF. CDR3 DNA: TGCAGCGTCGACCCCCCGGCAGACGATACGCAGTATTTT.

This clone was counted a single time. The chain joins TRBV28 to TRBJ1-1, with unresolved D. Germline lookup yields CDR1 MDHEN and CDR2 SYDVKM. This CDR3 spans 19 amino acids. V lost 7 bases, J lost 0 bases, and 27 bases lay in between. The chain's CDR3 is CASTNRDRWVGPMNTEAFF. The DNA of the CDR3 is TGTGCCAGCACCAATCGGGATCGCTGGGTAGGGCCCATGAACACTGAAGCTTTCTTT.

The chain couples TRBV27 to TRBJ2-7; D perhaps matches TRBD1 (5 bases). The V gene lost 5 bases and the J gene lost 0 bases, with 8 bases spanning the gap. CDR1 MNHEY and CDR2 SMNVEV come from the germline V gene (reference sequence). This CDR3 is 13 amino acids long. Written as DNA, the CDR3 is TGTGCCAGCAGTCTACAGGACTCCTACGAGCAGTACTTC. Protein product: CASSLQDSYEQYF.

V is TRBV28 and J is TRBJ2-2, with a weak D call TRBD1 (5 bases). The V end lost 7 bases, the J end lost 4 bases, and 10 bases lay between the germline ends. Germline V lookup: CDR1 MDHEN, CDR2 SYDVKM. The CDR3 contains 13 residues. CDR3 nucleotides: TGTGCCAGCATTAATAGGGGCACCGGGGAGCTGTTTTTT. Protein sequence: CASINRGTGELFF.

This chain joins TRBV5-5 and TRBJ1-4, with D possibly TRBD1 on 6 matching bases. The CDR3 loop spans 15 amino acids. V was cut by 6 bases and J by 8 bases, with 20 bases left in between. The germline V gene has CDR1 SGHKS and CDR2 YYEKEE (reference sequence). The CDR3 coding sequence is TGTGCCAGCATCTTAAACCCGACAGGAGGCGAAAAACTGTTTTTT. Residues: CASILNPTGGEKLFF. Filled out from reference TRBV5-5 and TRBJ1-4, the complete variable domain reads DAGVTQSPTHLIKTRGQQVTLRCSPISGHKSVSWYQQVLGQGPQFIFQYYEKEERGRGNFPDRFSARQFPNYSSELNVNALLLGDSALYLCASILNPTGGEKLFFGSGTQLSVL.

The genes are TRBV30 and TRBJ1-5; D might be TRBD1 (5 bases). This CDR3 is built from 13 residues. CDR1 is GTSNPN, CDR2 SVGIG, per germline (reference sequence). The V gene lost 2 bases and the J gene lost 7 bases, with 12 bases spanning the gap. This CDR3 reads CAWSPGGEQPQHF. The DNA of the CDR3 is TGTGCCTGGAGTCCGGGGGGAGAGCAGCCCCAGCATTTT.

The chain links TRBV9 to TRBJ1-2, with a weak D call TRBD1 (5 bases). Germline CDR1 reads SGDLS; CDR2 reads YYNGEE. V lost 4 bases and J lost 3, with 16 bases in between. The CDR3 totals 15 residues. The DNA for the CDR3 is TGTGCCAGCAGCCCCTCGGGGGGGGGAGACTATGGCTACACCTTC. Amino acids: CASSPSGGGDYGYTF.

Here the CDR3 reads CASKGLAPHTQYF. CDR3 sequence (DNA): TGTGCCAGTAAGGGACTAGCACCCCATACGCAGTATTTT. The chain has TRBV19 and TRBJ2-3; 9 nucleotides line up with TRBD2. The CDR3 spans 13 residues. The V gene's germline CDR1 is LNHDA and CDR2 SQIVND (reference sequence). Losses at the gene ends were 7 bases for V and 7 bases for J; bases not matched to a gene: 6.

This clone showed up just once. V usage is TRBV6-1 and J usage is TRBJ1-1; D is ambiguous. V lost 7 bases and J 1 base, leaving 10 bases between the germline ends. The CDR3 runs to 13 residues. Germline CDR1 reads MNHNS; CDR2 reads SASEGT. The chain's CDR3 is CASKDQPNTEAFF. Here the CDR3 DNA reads TGTGCCAGCAAAGACCAACCGAACACTGAAGCTTTCTTT.

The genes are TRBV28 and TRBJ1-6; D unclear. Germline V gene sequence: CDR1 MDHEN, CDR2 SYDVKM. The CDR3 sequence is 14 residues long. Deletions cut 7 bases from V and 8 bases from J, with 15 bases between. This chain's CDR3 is CASTVGGTYSPLHF. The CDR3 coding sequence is TGTGCCAGCACTGTCGGCGGAACTTATTCACCCCTCCACTTT.

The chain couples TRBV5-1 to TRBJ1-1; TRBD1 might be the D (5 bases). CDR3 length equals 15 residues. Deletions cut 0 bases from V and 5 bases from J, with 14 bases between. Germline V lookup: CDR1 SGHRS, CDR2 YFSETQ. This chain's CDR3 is CASSLARVGITEAFF. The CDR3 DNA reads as TGCGCCAGCAGCTTGGCCAGGGTAGGAATTACTGAAGCTTTCTTT.

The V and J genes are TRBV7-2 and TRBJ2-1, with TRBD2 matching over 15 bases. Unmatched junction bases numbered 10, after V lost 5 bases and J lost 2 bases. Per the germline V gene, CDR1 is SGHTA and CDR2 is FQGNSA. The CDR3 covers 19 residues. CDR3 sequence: CASSQPGTSGRYAYNEQFF. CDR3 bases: TGTGCCAGCAGCCAGCCCGGGACTAGCGGGAGGTACGCCTACAATGAGCAGTTCTTC. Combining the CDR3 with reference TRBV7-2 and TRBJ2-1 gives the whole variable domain GAGVSQSPSNKVTEKGKDVELRCDPISGHTALYWYRQSLGQGLEFLIYFQGNSAPDKSGLPSDRFSAERTGGSVSTLTIQRTQQEDSAVYLCASSQPGTSGRYAYNEQFFGPGTRLTVL.

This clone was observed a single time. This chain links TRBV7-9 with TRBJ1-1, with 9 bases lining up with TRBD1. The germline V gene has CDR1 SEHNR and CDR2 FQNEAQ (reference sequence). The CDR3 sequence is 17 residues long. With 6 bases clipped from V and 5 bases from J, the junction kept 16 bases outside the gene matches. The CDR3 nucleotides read TGTGCCAGCAGTTTATATCCTGTACAGGGGGCAGGGACTGAAGCTTTCTTT. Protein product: CASSLYPVQGAGTEAFF. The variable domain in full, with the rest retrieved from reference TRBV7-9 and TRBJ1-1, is DTGVSQNPRHKITKRGQNVTFRCDPISEHNRLYWYRQTLGQGPEFLTYFQNEAQLEKSRLLSDRFSAERPKGSFSTLEIQRTEQGDSAMYLCASSLYPVQGAGTEAFFGQGTRLTVV.

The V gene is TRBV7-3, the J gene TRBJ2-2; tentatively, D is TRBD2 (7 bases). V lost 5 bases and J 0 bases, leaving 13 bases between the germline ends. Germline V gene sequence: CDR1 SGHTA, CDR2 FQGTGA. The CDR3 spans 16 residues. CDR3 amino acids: CASSLQGGPNTGELFF. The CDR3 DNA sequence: TGTGCCAGCAGCCTACAGGGAGGGCCGAACACCGGGGAGCTGTTTTTT.